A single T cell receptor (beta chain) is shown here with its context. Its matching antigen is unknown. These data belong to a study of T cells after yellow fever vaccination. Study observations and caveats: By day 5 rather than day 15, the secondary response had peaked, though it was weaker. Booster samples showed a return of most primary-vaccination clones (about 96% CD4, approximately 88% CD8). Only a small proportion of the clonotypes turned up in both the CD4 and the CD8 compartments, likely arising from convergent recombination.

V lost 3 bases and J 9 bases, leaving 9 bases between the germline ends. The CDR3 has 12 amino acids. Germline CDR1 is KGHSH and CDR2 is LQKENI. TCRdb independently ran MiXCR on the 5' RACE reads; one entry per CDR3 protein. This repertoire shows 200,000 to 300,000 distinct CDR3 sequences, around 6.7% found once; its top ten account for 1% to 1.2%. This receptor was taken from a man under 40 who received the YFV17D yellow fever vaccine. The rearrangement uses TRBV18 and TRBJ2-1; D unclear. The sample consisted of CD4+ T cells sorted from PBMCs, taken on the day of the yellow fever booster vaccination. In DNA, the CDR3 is TGTGCCAGCTCACCTAGGTCCCGTGAGCAGTTCTTC. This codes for CASSPRSREQFF.